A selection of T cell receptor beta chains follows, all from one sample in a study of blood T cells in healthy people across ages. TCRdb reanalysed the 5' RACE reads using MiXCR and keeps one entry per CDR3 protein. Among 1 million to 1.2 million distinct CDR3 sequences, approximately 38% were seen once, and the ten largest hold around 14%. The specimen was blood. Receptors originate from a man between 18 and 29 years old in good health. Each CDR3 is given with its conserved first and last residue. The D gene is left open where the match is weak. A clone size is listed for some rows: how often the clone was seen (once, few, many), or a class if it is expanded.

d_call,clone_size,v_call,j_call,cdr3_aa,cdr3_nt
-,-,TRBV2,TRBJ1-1,CASSGATEAFF,TGTGCCAGCAGTGGTGCCACTGAAGCTTTCTTT
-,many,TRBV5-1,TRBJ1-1,CASSSLTANTEAFF,TGCGCCAGCAGCTCCCTAACCGCGAACACTGAAGCTTTCTTT
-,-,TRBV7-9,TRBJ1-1,CASSAQYTEAFF,TGTGCCAGCAGCGCCCAGTACACTGAAGCTTTCTTT
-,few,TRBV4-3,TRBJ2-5,CASSQDRSEWETQYF,TGCGCCAGCAGCCAAGATAGGTCGGAGTGGGAGACCCAGTACTTC
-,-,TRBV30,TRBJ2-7,CAWSVSGYYEQYF,TGTGCCTGGAGTGTTTCGGGGTACTACGAGCAGTACTTC
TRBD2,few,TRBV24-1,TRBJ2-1,CATSDLTSGGNEQFF,TGTGCCACCAGTGACCTGACTAGCGGGGGGAATGAGCAGTTCTTC
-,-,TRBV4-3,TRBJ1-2,CASSQDTRAGGYGYTF,TGCGCCAGCAGCCAAGATACGAGGGCCGGCGGCTATGGCTACACCTTC
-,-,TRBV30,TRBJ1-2,CAWSVIYYRGLLSGYTF,TGTGCCTGGAGTGTAATCTATTATAGGGGGTTGCTTAGCGGCTACACCTTC
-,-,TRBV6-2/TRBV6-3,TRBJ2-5,CAGSYSSPIEAQYF,TGTGCTGGCAGTTACTCGAGTCCAATCGAGGCCCAGTACTTC
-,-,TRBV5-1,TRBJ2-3,CASSERFLTDTQYF,TGCGCCAGCAGCGAGCGGTTCCTCACAGATACGCAGTATTTT
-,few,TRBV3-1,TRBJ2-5,CASSLPYSDQETQYF,TGTGCCAGCAGCCTACCCTACTCGGACCAAGAGACCCAGTACTTC
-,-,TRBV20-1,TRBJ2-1,CSAKGAASGATLSYNEQFF,TGCAGTGCGAAGGGGGCGGCTAGCGGTGCCACCCTCTCCTACAATGAGCAGTTCTTC
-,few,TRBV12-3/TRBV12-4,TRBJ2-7,CASSSPGLDLTDEQYF,TGTGCCAGCAGTTCCCCGGGGCTCGATCTAACGGACGAGCAGTACTTC
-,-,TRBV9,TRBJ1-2,CASSEQGSGYTF,TGTGCCAGCAGCGAACAGGGAAGTGGCTACACCTTC
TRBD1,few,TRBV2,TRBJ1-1,CARGQPNTEAFF,TGTGCCAGGGGACAGCCGAACACTGAAGCTTTCTTT
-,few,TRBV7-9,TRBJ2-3,CASSSRMTVTATDTQYF,TGTGCCAGCAGCTCCCGAATGACGGTTACCGCCACAGATACGCAGTATTTT
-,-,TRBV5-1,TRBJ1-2,CASDSQGSGDGYTF,TGCGCCAGCGACTCGCAGGGGAGTGGTGATGGCTACACCTTC
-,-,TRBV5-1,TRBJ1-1,CASSLADSYLSTEAFF,TGCGCCAGCAGCTTGGCCGATTCTTATCTAAGCACTGAAGCTTTCTTT
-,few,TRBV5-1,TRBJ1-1,CASSLNSGDTEAFF,TGCGCCAGCAGCTTGAATTCAGGGGACACTGAAGCTTTCTTT
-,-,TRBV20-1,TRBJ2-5,CSANINQETQYF,TGCAGTGCCAACATTAACCAAGAGACCCAGTACTTC
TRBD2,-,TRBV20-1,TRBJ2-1,CSAGQLAGEYNEQFF,TGCAGTGCTGGCCAACTAGCGGGGGAGTACAATGAGCAGTTCTTC
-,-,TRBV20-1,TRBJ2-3,CSAKWTDYTDTQYF,TGCAGTGCTAAGTGGACCGATTACACAGATACGCAGTATTTT